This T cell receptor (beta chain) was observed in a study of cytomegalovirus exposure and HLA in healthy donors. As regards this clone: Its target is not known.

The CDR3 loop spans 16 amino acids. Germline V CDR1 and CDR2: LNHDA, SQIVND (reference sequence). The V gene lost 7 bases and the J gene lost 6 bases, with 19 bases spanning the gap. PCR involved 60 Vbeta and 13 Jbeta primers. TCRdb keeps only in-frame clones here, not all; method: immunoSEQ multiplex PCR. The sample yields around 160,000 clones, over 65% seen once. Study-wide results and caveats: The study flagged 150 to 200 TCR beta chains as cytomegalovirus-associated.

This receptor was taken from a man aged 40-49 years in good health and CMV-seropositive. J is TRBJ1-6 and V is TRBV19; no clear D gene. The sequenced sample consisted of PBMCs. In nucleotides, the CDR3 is TGTGCCAGTATCCGGTCGGCCTCCCTAGTTAATTCACCCCTCCACTTT. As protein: CASIRSASLVNSPLHF.